This entry concerns a single T cell receptor beta chain. This entry belongs to a study of T cells in Graves' hyperthyroidism and ophthalmopathy. Amplification targeted TCR beta CDR3 regions from RNA transcripts. Using the HTBI primer set, a first-round RT-PCR was run on the TCR CDR3. TCRdb reprocessed the multiplex PCR reads via MiXCR and lists one record per CDR3 protein. The repertoire consists of around 520,000 distinct CDR3 sequences, with 12% to 15% occurring once and the leading ten covering around 13%. Between the trimmed V and J ends, which lost 3 bases and 0 bases, there was a span of 12 bases. This CDR3 region has 15 residues. Germline values: CDR1 LGHNA, CDR2 YNFKEQ.

Sequencing was done on a sample of blood. The chain links TRBV4-2 to TRBJ2-7; TRBD2 is a possible D gene (5 bases). This receptor was identified in a woman aged 40 to 50 with Graves' hyperthyroidism. CDR3 in amino acids: CASSHGVSDSYEQYF. In DNA, the CDR3 is TGTGCCAGCAGCCATGGGGTTAGCGACTCCTACGAGCAGTACTTC.